These T cell receptor beta chains were read from a single sample in a study of graft-versus-host responses after intestinal transplantation. For these receptors, no antigen is known. Using immunoSEQ multiplex PCR, the repertoire was profiled, and TCRdb retains in-frame clones only, with some absent. Among roughly 69,000 clones listed, 90% were seen once. This material consisted of unstimulated CD8+ T cells sorted from spleen or lymph node cells, taken before transplant. The origin of the receptors is a human donor who was the organ donor for an intestinal transplant. The CDR3 runs from the conserved cysteine through the conserved F or W. A D gene is named only where the DNA matches it firmly. Clone size is given for some rows only: seen once, a few or many times, or a class if the clone is expanded.

D gene	V gene	J gene	clone size	CDR3 protein	CDR3 DNA
TRBD2	TRBV10-2	TRBJ2-3	-	CASSESVAGVTSSTDTQYF	TGCGCCAGCAGTGAGTCAGTAGCGGGAGTCACCTCTAGCACAGATACGCAGTATTTT
-	TRBV28	TRBJ1-1	-	CASSLWPLGRWMNTEAFF	TGTGCCAGCAGTTTATGGCCCCTAGGGAGGTGGATGAACACTGAAGCTTTCTTT
-	TRBV19	TRBJ1-2	-	CASSFRQNGYTF	TGTGCCAGTAGTTTCCGACAGAATGGCTACACCTTC
TRBD2	TRBV7-3	TRBJ2-1	-	CASSLHLAGAYNEQFF	TGTGCCAGCAGCTTGCATCTAGCGGGAGCCTACAATGAGCAGTTCTTC
TRBD1	TRBV28	TRBJ2-4	once	CASRGQTVKIQYF	TGTGCCAGCAGGGGACAGACCGTTAAAATTCAGTACTTC
TRBD2	TRBV30	TRBJ2-5	-	CAWSVVGRVGQETQYF	TGTGCCTGGAGTGTCGTCGGGAGGGTAGGGCAAGAGACCCAGTACTTC
-	TRBV2	TRBJ1-1	-	CASREPPGNGPNTEAFF	TGTGCCAGCAGAGAACCGCCGGGGAATGGACCGAACACTGAAGCTTTCTTT
-	TRBV4-1	TRBJ2-1	-	CASSQVAGEQFF	TGCGCCAGCAGCCAAGTGGCAGGTGAGCAGTTCTTC
TRBD1	TRBV5-6	TRBJ2-2	once	CASSSNRGIYTGELFF	TGTGCCAGCAGCTCGAACAGGGGAATTTACACCGGGGAGCTGTTTTTT
TRBD1	TRBV27	TRBJ1-4	-	CASSPYRDSNEKLFF	TGTGCCAGCAGTCCGTACCGGGACAGTAATGAAAAACTGTTTTTT
TRBD2	TRBV2	TRBJ2-3	-	CASSKGLPSGTDTQYF	TGTGCCAGCAGTAAGGGACTACCCTCGGGTACAGATACGCAGTATTTT
-	TRBV7-3	TRBJ1-1	-	CASSFYRSTEAFF	TGTGCCAGCAGCTTTTACAGAAGCACTGAAGCTTTCTTT
-	TRBV12-2	TRBJ2-1	-	CASPLYRGTYNEQFF	TGTGCAAGTCCCCTCTACAGGGGCACCTACAATGAGCAGTTCTTC
-	TRBV2	TRBJ1-4	-	CASSDRGTEKLFF	TGTGCCAGCAGTGACAGGGGTACTGAAAAACTGTTTTTT
TRBD2	TRBV30	TRBJ2-1	-	CAWSPTSDYNEQFF	TGTGCCTGGAGTCCGACTAGCGACTACAATGAGCAGTTCTTC
-	TRBV5-1	TRBJ2-3	-	CASSLGVGLGTDTQYF	TGCGCCAGCAGCTTGGGTGTGGGGCTGGGCACAGATACGCAGTATTTT
-	TRBV6-6	TRBJ2-7	-	CASSYPRAGLHSEQYF	TGTGCCAGCAGTTACCCCCGCGCGGGGCTCCACAGCGAGCAGTACTTC
-	TRBV30	TRBJ1-3	-	CAWSVGGAGNTIYF	TGTGCCTGGAGTGTAGGGGGGGCTGGAAACACCATATATTTT
TRBD2	TRBV6-5	TRBJ2-1	-	CASRTGGDEQFF	TGTGCCAGCAGAACCGGGGGGGATGAGCAGTTCTTC
-	TRBV18	TRBJ1-2	-	CASSIRAGHGYTF	TGTGCCAGCTCGATCAGGGCAGGGCATGGCTACACCTTC
-	TRBV27	TRBJ2-2	-	CASSFSGNTGELFF	TGTGCCAGCAGTTTCTCCGGGAACACCGGGGAGCTGTTTTTT
-	TRBV12-1	TRBJ2-1	-	CASSREPRPEQFF	TGTGCCAGCAGCCGGGAGCCCCGCCCTGAGCAGTTCTTC
-	TRBV28	TRBJ2-1	-	CASSLEDEQFF	TGTGCCAGCAGTTTAGAGGATGAGCAGTTCTTC
TRBD1	TRBV4-2	TRBJ2-7	-	CASSQGGGQPSYEQYF	TGTGCCAGCAGCCAAGGAGGGGGCCAGCCATCCTACGAGCAGTACTTC
-	TRBV19	TRBJ2-1	-	CASTPGRGSYNEQFF	TGTGCCAGTACCCCGGGCAGGGGCTCCTACAATGAGCAGTTCTTC
-	TRBV28	TRBJ2-7	-	CASSLSRQSSYEQYF	TGTGCCAGCAGTTTGTCGCGACAGAGCTCCTACGAGCAGTACTTC
-	TRBV9	TRBJ1-1	once	CASSVDTGTTEAFF	TGTGCCAGCAGCGTGGATACAGGGACCACTGAAGCTTTCTTT
TRBD1	TRBV10-1	TRBJ2-7	-	CASSDLRQGTEQYF	TGCGCCAGCAGTGACCTTAGACAGGGGACCGAGCAGTACTTC
-	TRBV7-2	TRBJ1-1	-	CASSVTTGLEAFF	TGTGCCAGCAGCGTCACGACAGGTTTGGAAGCTTTCTTT
TRBD2	TRBV7-6	TRBJ2-6	-	CASSPEWGRDYIFSGANVLTF	TGTGCCAGCAGTCCTGAGTGGGGCCGGGACTATATCTTCTCTGGGGCCAACGTCCTGACTTTC
TRBD1	TRBV28	TRBJ1-6	-	CASSLDRSSYNSPLHF	TGTGCCAGCAGTTTGGACAGGAGCTCCTATAATTCACCCCTCCACTTT
TRBD2	TRBV25-1	TRBJ2-1	-	CASSEAGDINEQFF	TGTGCCAGCAGTGAGGCGGGAGACATCAATGAGCAGTTCTTC
-	TRBV27	TRBJ1-1	-	CASSLSYGKNTEAFF	TGTGCCAGCAGTTTATCCTACGGGAAGAACACTGAAGCTTTCTTT
-	TRBV7-6	TRBJ2-7	-	CASSLVATYEQYF	TGTGCCAGCAGCTTAGTGGCAACCTACGAGCAGTACTTC
-	TRBV10-3	TRBJ1-4	-	CAISEGSRFREKLFF	TGTGCCATCAGTGAGGGGTCGAGGTTTCGGGAAAAACTGTTTTTT
-	TRBV2	TRBJ2-7	once	CASSPGGHYEQYF	TGTGCCAGCAGCCCCGGCGGCCATTACGAGCAGTACTTC
TRBD1	TRBV15	TRBJ1-3	-	CATSKPEGTGTGNTIYF	TGTGCCACCAGCAAACCCGAAGGGACAGGGACTGGAAACACCATATATTTT
TRBD1	TRBV5-1	TRBJ1-1	-	CASSWGQGITEAFF	TGCGCCAGCAGCTGGGGACAGGGGATCACTGAAGCTTTCTTT
TRBD1	TRBV29-1	TRBJ1-2	-	CSVATGALFYYGYTF	TGCAGCGTGGCTACAGGGGCCCTTTTCTACTATGGCTACACCTTC
-	TRBV7-3	TRBJ2-7	-	CASSLTPGSSYEQYF	TGTGCCAGCAGCTTAACGCCAGGCAGCTCCTACGAGCAGTACTTC
-	TRBV6-4	TRBJ2-1	-	CASRSWFGESYNEQFF	TGTGCCAGCAGAAGTTGGTTCGGGGAGTCCTACAATGAGCAGTTCTTC
TRBD1	TRBV9	TRBJ1-1	-	CASSAYGTGADAFF	TGTGCCAGCAGCGCATACGGGACAGGGGCTGACGCTTTCTTT
-	TRBV6-1	TRBJ1-2	-	CASSDEPAGLGYTF	TGTGCCAGCAGTGATGAACCTGCGGGGTTGGGCTACACCTTC
TRBD1	TRBV7-9	TRBJ1-2	-	CASSHGQADFYGYTF	TGTGCCAGCAGCCACGGACAGGCGGACTTCTATGGCTACACCTTC
TRBD1	TRBV28	TRBJ1-5	-	CASSWDRGSNQPQHF	TGTGCCAGCAGCTGGGACAGGGGTAGCAATCAGCCCCAGCATTTT
-	TRBV14	TRBJ1-1	-	CASSQGVGTEAFF	TGTGCCAGCAGCCAGGGCGTAGGCACTGAAGCTTTCTTT
TRBD1	TRBV19	TRBJ2-7	once	CASSVRDSDARLDEQYF	TGTGCCAGTAGCGTCCGGGACAGCGACGCTCGGTTGGACGAGCAGTACTTC
-	TRBV9	TRBJ1-5	-	CASSASGTHQPQHF	TGTGCCAGCAGCGCCTCCGGGACTCATCAGCCCCAGCATTTT